This T cell receptor beta chain came from a study of blood T cell repertoires in COVID-19. Looking at the study overall: Samples taken during acute and convalescent COVID-19 were collected in the United States, Italy and Spain. PBMCs, B-cell-depleted T cells, or T cells provided the cDNA or gDNA that made up the material.

Germline loops: CDR1 MDHEN, CDR2 SYDVKM. CDR3 length equals 15 residues. The ends were cut back, 2 bases at V and 8 bases at J, with 13 bases in the middle. Original data processing: Estimation of nucleated cell counts relied on the amplification of reference gene primers. TCRdb's copy holds only in-frame clones and misses some; the assay was immunoSEQ multiplex PCR. D and trimming were read from the DNA, whereas the V and J calls and clone size are those reported in that table. The sample yields 90,000 to 150,000 clones, over 75% seen once. The chain links TRBV28 to TRBJ1-6; D gene ambiguous. This receptor was taken from a man aged 55 to 70 with acute or convalescent COVID-19. The sequenced material came from peripheral blood. The CDR3 spells CASSLSSGLHSPLHF. The DNA of the CDR3 is TGTGCCAGCAGTTTAAGTTCGGGGTTGCATTCACCCCTCCACTTT. The full variable domain, in which reference TRBV28 and TRBJ1-6 provide the parts outside the CDR3, is DVKVTQSSRYLVKRTGEKVFLECVQDMDHENMFWYRQDPGLGLRLIYFSYDVKMKEKGDIPEGYSVSREKKERFSLILESASTNQTSMYLCASSLSSGLHSPLHFGNGTRLTVT.